The T cell receptor (beta chain) under discussion was sequenced for a study of cytomegalovirus exposure and HLA in healthy donors. A multiplex PCR was run with 60 Vbeta primers and 13 Jbeta primers. Assay: immunoSEQ multiplex PCR; the TCRdb copy retains only in-frame clones and omits some. The data contain 120,000 or so clones, roughly a tenth of them singletons. This CDR3 region has 12 residues. V lost 8 bases and J 4 bases, leaving 11 bases between the germline ends. Per the germline V gene, CDR1 is MDHEN and CDR2 is SYDVKM. Source material: PBMCs. The sequence was collected from a woman younger than 35 in good health and CMV-seropositive. The rearrangement uses TRBV28 and TRBJ1-2; D gene ambiguous. CDR3 in amino acids: CASGRSSYGYTF. DNA of the CDR3: TGTGCCAGCGGGCGATCCTCCTATGGCTACACCTTC.